This T cell receptor beta chain was found in a study of blood T cell repertoires in COVID-19. Assay: immunoSEQ multiplex PCR; the TCRdb copy retains only in-frame clones and omits some. The repertoire holds approximately 200,000 clones, with approximately 80% as singletons. V gave up 6 bases and J gave up 8 bases; unmatched junction bases: 8. From germline, CDR1 is SNHLY and CDR2 FYNNEI. This CDR3 is built from 14 residues. The V call is TRBV2, the J call TRBJ1-4, with TRBD1 matching over 8 bases. Sequencing input: peripheral blood. The sequence derives from a woman between 50 and 59 years old with acute or convalescent COVID-19. CDR3 bases: TGTGCCAGCAGGGACGAATCAGGGGGCGAAAAACTGTTTTTT. Translating it yields CASRDESGGEKLFF.